The 24 T cell receptor beta chains reported below all come from one sample, sequenced in a study of regulatory T cells in long-lasting Graves disease. Building of the TCR beta libraries involved iRepertoire HTBI primers and Arm-PCR of CDR3 regions. TCRdb passed the multiplex PCR reads through MiXCR, listing each CDR3 protein once. The sample has roughly 700,000 distinct CDR3 sequences, approximately 31% seen once; the top ten hold about 40%. Stated time point: persistent/refractory GD, antithyroid drugs over 5 years with positive TRAb. RNA extracted from PBMCs served as the sequencing template. This specimen consisted of peripheral blood mononuclear cells (PBMCs), obtained when the disease was refractory, from a patient treated with antithyroid drugs. These receptors were taken from a female donor with Graves disease.

This chain uses TRBV3-1 with TRBJ1-1; TRBD1 matches at 7 bases. This CDR3 has 17 residues. Germline CDR1 is LGHDT and CDR2 is YNNKEL (reference sequence). The V segment lost 3 bases and the J segment 1 base; nucleotides outside the gene matches: 11. The chain's CDR3 is CASSQPLGQAGNTEAFF. DNA of the CDR3: TGTGCCAGCAGCCAGCCCCTCGGACAGGCAGGGAACACTGAAGCTTTCTTT.

The chain joins TRBV19 to TRBJ1-4, with no clear D. V was cut by 2 bases and J by 3 bases, with 10 bases left in between. The CDR3 has 15 amino acids. Germline V lookup: CDR1 LNHDA, CDR2 SQIVND (reference sequence). The CDR3 nucleotides are TGTGCCAGTAGTATAACCGGATTAGCTAATGAAAAACTGTTTTTT. The encoded protein is CASSITGLANEKLFF.

This clonotype was seen a handful of times. V gene TRBV10-3 combines with J gene TRBJ2-2; 11 nucleotides line up with TRBD2. The CDR3 covers 18 residues. The ends lost 6 bases at V and 0 bases at J; junction bases unmatched: 9. Looked up from germline, CDR1 is ENHRY and CDR2 is SYGVKD. The chain's CDR3 is CAIRKGLAGGANTGELFF. The CDR3 DNA sequence: TGTGCCATCAGGAAAGGGCTAGCGGGAGGCGCGAACACCGGGGAGCTGTTTTTT.

The chain combines TRBV7-3 with TRBJ2-3; D gene unclear. The germline gives CDR1 SGHTA, CDR2 FQGTGA. The CDR3 covers 13 residues. V dropped 1 base and J dropped 7 bases, with 9 bases sitting between them. Written as DNA, the CDR3 is TGTGCCAGCAGCTTAATTGACCCTAATACGCAGTATTTT. Translating it yields CASSLIDPNTQYF.

This clonotype was counted only a few times. The rearrangement uses TRBV20-1 and TRBJ1-1; no reliable D call. Germline values: CDR1 DFQATT, CDR2 SNEGSKA (reference sequence). The CDR3 has 14 residues. V was trimmed by 1 base and J by 0 bases, leaving 9 bases between them. CDR3 residues: CSARGDGMNTEAFF. The CDR3 nucleotides are TGCAGTGCTAGAGGTGACGGGATGAACACTGAAGCTTTCTTT.

This clonotype came up a few times. CDR3 nucleotide sequence: TGTGCCATCAAGGCGGGAGGGCCCTACGAGCAGTACTTC. Its translation: CAIKAGGPYEQYF. The V gene is TRBV10-3, the J gene TRBJ2-7; 9 bases agree with TRBD2. Germline CDR1 reads ENHRY; CDR2 reads SYGVKD. CDR3 length: 13 amino acids. With V trimmed by 7 bases and J by 2 bases, 3 bases remained unmatched.

This clonotype was seen more than once but under ten times. V usage is TRBV28 and J usage is TRBJ1-2; D gene unclear. There are 17 residues in the CDR3. CDR1 MDHEN and CDR2 SYDVKM come from the germline V gene. Trimming stripped 1 base from V and 8 bases from J, with 23 bases between. This CDR3 is CASSLYGTTRSGSGYTF. The CDR3 DNA is TGTGCCAGCAGTTTATACGGAACCACCCGTTCAGGCTCCGGCTACACCTTC.

Note on this clonotype: Just one base apart from a much larger clone, this may be a read error. The chain combines TRBV28 with TRBJ1-2, with TRBD1 as a possible D gene (6 bases). The germline gives CDR1 MDHEN, CDR2 SYDVKM. The CDR3 covers 16 residues. The CDR3 region has the DNA TGTGCCAACAGTTTATCCCTCGGTGCGGGGGCGCCTGGCTACACCTTC. It yields the protein CANSLSLGAGAPGYTF.

The chain carries TRBV19 and TRBJ1-5; TRBD1 matches at 7 bases. The V gene end was trimmed by 0 bases and the J gene end by 2 bases; junction bases not matched to a gene: 1. The CDR3 loop spans 15 amino acids. CDR1 and CDR2 (germline): LNHDA, SQIVND (reference sequence). CDR3 region: CASSIEGGGNQPQHF. The DNA for the CDR3 is TGTGCCAGTAGTATAGAAGGGGGCGGCAATCAGCCCCAGCATTTT.

This clonotype appeared once. The J gene is TRBJ2-7, the V gene TRBV29-1, with 8 bases aligning to TRBD1. This CDR3 has 13 amino acids. Trimming cost V 7 bases and J 3 bases; bases outside gene matches: 8. Looked up from germline, CDR1 is SQVTM and CDR2 is ANQGSEA. The CDR3 spells CSGKTGDFYEQYF. Written as DNA, the CDR3 is TGCAGCGGGAAGACAGGGGATTTCTACGAGCAGTACTTC.

The chain links TRBV20-1 to TRBJ1-1; TRBD1 is a possible D gene (6 bases). The length of the CDR3 is 11 residues. Looked up from germline, CDR1 is DFQATT and CDR2 is SNEGSKA (reference sequence). CDR3 in amino acids: CRPQGLTEAFF. In DNA, the CDR3 is TGCAGACCACAGGGACTCACTGAAGCTTTCTTT.

This clonotype was observed a few times. The V call is TRBV12-5, the J call TRBJ2-4; 7 nucleotides align to TRBD2. The CDR3 has 15 amino acids. Looked up from germline, CDR1 is LGHNT and CDR2 is FRNRAP. V shed 4 bases and J 3 bases; nucleotides not matched to a gene: 6. The CDR3 reads CASGSSTSSKNIQYF. In DNA, the CDR3 is TGTGCTAGTGGTTCCTCGACTAGCAGCAAAAACATTCAGTACTTC.

Ten or more counts support this clonotype. The chain carries TRBV7-9 and TRBJ2-2; D gene unclear. Germline assignment: CDR1 SEHNR and CDR2 FQNEAQ (reference sequence). Deletions cut 2 bases from V and 6 bases from J, with 1 base between. The CDR3 length is 11 residues. Here the CDR3 reads CASSLPGELFF. Here the CDR3 DNA reads TGTGCCAGCAGCTTACCCGGGGAGCTGTTTTTT.

This clonotype was detected only a few times. The genes are TRBV30 and TRBJ1-6; D gene ambiguous. V lost 4 bases and J 7 bases, leaving 11 bases between the germline ends. CDR1 and CDR2 from the germline V gene are GTSNPN and SVGIG (reference sequence). This CDR3 has 13 amino acids. The CDR3 DNA reads as TGTGCCTGGAACGGGATTAGGAATTCACCCCTCCACTTT. Protein sequence: CAWNGIRNSPLHF.

This sequence joins TRBV28 and TRBJ1-4, with D possibly being TRBD1 (6 bases). Germline V gene lookup returns CDR1 MDHEN and CDR2 SYDVKM. Between the trimmed V and J ends, which lost 6 bases and 8 bases, there was a span of 16 bases. This CDR3 has 14 amino acids. CDR3 nucleotide sequence: TGTGCCAGCAGCTTAGACAGGCGGGAGGAAAAACTGTTTTTT. Protein product: CASSLDRREEKLFF.

This chain uses TRBV19 with TRBJ2-7, with 8 bases lining up with TRBD1. Germline V lookup: CDR1 LNHDA, CDR2 SQIVND (reference sequence). The CDR3 length is 15 residues. With V trimmed by 5 bases and J by 6 bases, 12 bases remained unmatched. CDR3 bases: TGTGCCAGTAGTCACTTACCAGGGGGCTACTCCGAGCAGTACTTC. Amino acids: CASSHLPGGYSEQYF.

This clonotype was seen repeatedly, ten times or more. The V and J genes are TRBV20-1 and TRBJ2-5, with D perhaps TRBD1 (6 bases). Germline V CDR1 and CDR2: DFQATT, SNEGSKA (reference sequence). V was clipped by 6 bases and J by 1 base, with 9 bases between them. This CDR3 spans 12 amino acids. CDR3 bases: TGCAGTGCACAACAGGGCCAAGAGACCCAGTACTTC. Translated: CSAQQGQETQYF.

The chain combines TRBV6-1 with TRBJ1-5; D call uncertain. The CDR3 totals 14 residues. CDR1 MNHNS and CDR2 SASEGT come from the germline V gene. V was pared by 6 bases and J by 3 bases, with 12 bases between. DNA of the CDR3: TGTGCCAGCAGGACTGCGGGGAACAATCAGCCCCAGCATTTT. It specifies CASRTAGNNQPQHF.

This clonotype was recorded at least ten times. The rearrangement joins TRBV11-2 to TRBJ2-5, with 12 bases aligning to TRBD2. Germline values: CDR1 SGHAT, CDR2 FQNNGV. The CDR3 is made up of 18 amino acids. V gave up 5 bases and J gave up 7 bases; unmatched junction bases: 17. CDR3 sequence: CASSPLTSGRIIYGTQYF. The CDR3, as DNA: TGTGCCAGCAGCCCACTGACTAGCGGGAGAATCATATACGGGACCCAGTACTTC.

This clonotype came up many times. The DNA for the CDR3 is TGTGCCACCTCGAGGAGTGGCTATGGCTACACCTTC. It translates to CATSRSGYGYTF. The rearrangement joins TRBV6-4 to TRBJ1-2; D unclear. Per germline, CDR1 MRHNA and CDR2 SNTAGT. CDR3 length: 12 residues. V gave up 10 bases and J gave up 4 bases, with 13 bases separating them.

The chain employs TRBV6-2 or TRBV6-3 and TRBJ2-3; D possibly matches TRBD1 or TRBD2 (6 bases each). With 2 bases removed from V and 2 bases from J, the gap between germline ends came to 11 bases. Germline V gene lookup returns CDR1 MNHEY and CDR2 SVGEGT. The CDR3 is 15 residues long. The CDR3 region has the DNA TGTGCCAGCAGTTACAGGGCGGGACACACAGATACGCAGTATTTT. It specifies CASSYRAGHTDTQYF.

The rearrangement joins TRBV5-1 to TRBJ1-1, with a weak D call TRBD1 (5 bases). CDR3 length equals 15 residues. Trimming took off 1 base at V and 1 base at J, with 11 bases between the two ends. CDR1 SGHRS and CDR2 YFSETQ come from the germline V gene. DNA for the CDR3: TGCGCCAGCAGCTTGTATGAGGGACCGAACACTGAAGCTTTCTTT. This translates into CASSLYEGPNTEAFF. The full variable domain, in which reference TRBV5-1 and TRBJ1-1 provide the parts outside the CDR3, is KAGVTQTPRYLIKTRGQQVTLSCSPISGHRSVSWYQQTPGQGLQFLFEYFSETQRNKGNFPGRFSGRQFSNSRSEMNVSTLELGDSALYLCASSLYEGPNTEAFFGQGTRLTVV.

This rearrangement joins TRBV6-1 to TRBJ2-3; 8 bases align to TRBD2. Trimming at V came to 4 bases and at J to 2 bases, leaving 8 bases not matched to a gene. The CDR3 sequence is 16 residues long. Germline CDR1 is MNHNS and CDR2 is SASEGT. CDR3 nucleotide sequence: TGTGCCAGCAGTGTTCTAGCGGGTTCAGACACAGATACGCAGTATTTT. It translates to CASSVLAGSDTDTQYF.

J is TRBJ1-2 and V is TRBV13; D possibly corresponds to TRBD1 (6 bases). The CDR3 loop spans 16 amino acids. The V end lost 0 bases, the J end lost 5 bases, and 16 bases lay between the germline ends. Germline-derived CDR1 and CDR2 are PRHDT and FYEKMQ (reference sequence). The CDR3 reads CASSLGSGQWVYGYTF. CDR3 bases: TGTGCCAGCAGCTTAGGGTCCGGACAGTGGGTTTATGGCTACACCTTC.